This paragraph reports one TCR beta chain. It has no known antigen specificity. No much larger clone is present one base from it, and per-base qualities are unavailable. Library preparation was by the immunoSEQ multiplex PCR assay. TCRdb's version of the immuneACCESS table is confined to in-frame rearrangements and falls short of the full clone set. An unresolved V gene accounts for under half of the shortfall where checked; the remainder is of unknown origin. Recorded for this sample are around 35,000 clones; approximately 80% of them occurred a single time. Together, the top ten hold 1% to 1.2% of the sample. This sample is part of a study of T cells in narcolepsy (dated by TCRdb to about 2018). For the wider study: Patients with narcolepsy type 1 or type 2 (NT1, NT2) were enrolled in the study together with healthy control donors. The study used TCR Vbeta sequencing to track clonotypes in blood and CSF while looking for autoreactive T cells in narcolepsy patients that target self-antigens of hypocretin neurons (hypocretin, TRIB2). Study-wide findings and limitations: Autoreactive clonotypes were reported to be detected serially in the blood of the same patients and of different patients, but not in the blood of healthy controls. Numbers of sequenced blood memory CD4+ clonotypes were comparable, averaging about 40,000 in patients and about 33,000 in controls. Certain blood memory CD4+ repertoires from patients and controls had no sequences that matched autoreactive T cell clones. Plots comparing CSF and blood CD4+ T cell clonotypes from the same patient highlighted HCRT-specific and TRIB2-specific autoreactive clonotypes.

CDR1 and CDR2 (LNHDA, SQIVND) derive from the germline V gene (reference sequence). The CDR3 runs 14 amino acids, cysteine and phenylalanine included. Here the CDR3 DNA is all that survives: 42 bases in frame from base 1. For TCR Vbeta sequencing, memory CD4+ T cells were sorted ex vivo from the peripheral blood of both healthy controls and narcolepsy patients. The specimen sequenced was memory (CD45RA-) CD4+ T cells from blood. In the paper's terms, the cell subset or site label means: memory T cells sorted ex vivo from peripheral blood. The clonotype originates from a human donor in good health. The chain was built from TRBV19 and TRBJ2-5; the D segment is perhaps TRBD1 or TRBD2, each sharing 5 matched bases. With the DNA end fitting TRBJ2-7 better, the J assignment may be wrong. The DNA reads as follows: TGTGCCAGTAGTGTGGGACCTCAGTACTACGAGCAGTACTTC. Translated, it gives CASSVGPQYYEQYF.